The 20 T cell receptor beta chains below were found in one sample sequenced in a study of T cells after yellow fever vaccination. MiXCR was run by TCRdb on the 5' RACE reads, yielding one entry per CDR3 protein. The sample has more than 200,000 distinct CDR3 sequences; about 3.5% are singletons. The sequences come from PBMCs, collected 15 days after the yellow fever booster vaccination. All receptors come from a man aged 18 to 29 who received the YFV17D yellow fever vaccine.

This clonotype turned up a few times. The chain uses TRBV7-9 and TRBJ1-4; D possibly corresponds to TRBD1 (6 bases). The CDR3 length is 15 residues. From germline, CDR1 is SEHNR and CDR2 FQNEAQ (reference sequence). The germline V and J ends were trimmed by 2 bases and 1 base, with 8 bases remaining between them. The CDR3 coding sequence is TGTGCCAGCAGCTTACAGGGGAAAACTAATGAAAAACTGTTTTTT. It yields the protein CASSLQGKTNEKLFF.

This clonotype was seen repeatedly, ten times or more. This chain links TRBV6-5 with TRBJ2-7, with 7 bases that match TRBD2. Trimming removed 7 bases from V and 5 bases from J; junction bases left unmatched: 20. Per germline, CDR1 MNHEY and CDR2 SVGAGI. The CDR3 has 17 amino acids. The CDR3: CASTMGEGRPEGDEQYF. CDR3 DNA: TGTGCCAGCACCATGGGGGAGGGGCGACCCGAGGGCGACGAGCAGTACTTC.

This clonotype occurred many times. CDR3 DNA sequence: TGTGCCACCAGTGACCCGGGACGGAAGTGGAGCAATGAGCAGTTCTTC. Its protein is CATSDPGRKWSNEQFF. This chain joins TRBV24-1 and TRBJ2-1; D is perhaps TRBD1 or TRBD2 (5 bases each). CDR1 is KGHDR, CDR2 SFDVKD, per germline. Trimming removed 4 bases at V and 6 bases at J, with 18 bases between. This CDR3 contains 16 residues.

The V and J genes are TRBV5-4 and TRBJ1-1, with D uncertain. Trimming removed 4 bases at V and 6 bases at J, with 19 bases between. Germline lookup yields CDR1 SGHNT and CDR2 YYREEE (reference sequence). CDR3 length: 15 amino acids. The CDR3 is CASSPDAAATSEAFF. The DNA of the CDR3 is TGTGCCAGCAGCCCCGACGCAGCGGCGACATCTGAAGCTTTCTTT.

This clonotype was detected many times. The gene calls are TRBV6-2 or TRBV6-3 and TRBJ2-1; the D gene is possibly TRBD2 (5 bases). The V end was cut by 5 bases, the J end by 8 bases, with 7 bases between. CDR1 and CDR2 (germline): MNHEY, SVGEGT. This CDR3 comprises 11 residues. The DNA of the CDR3 is TGTGCCAGCAGTAACGGGGATGAGCAGTTCTTC. Encoded protein: CASSNGDEQFF.

This clonotype appeared many times. The chain links TRBV5-1 to TRBJ1-1; D gene unclear. V was pared by 5 bases and J by 4 bases, with 18 bases between. Per the germline V gene, CDR1 is SGHRS and CDR2 is YFSETQ. The CDR3 spans 15 residues. The CDR3 bases are TGCGCCAGCAGTCCGGGTACCCTCACCCCCACTGAAGCTTTCTTT. Amino acid sequence: CASSPGTLTPTEAFF. The full variable domain, with the rest looked up from reference TRBV5-1 and TRBJ1-1, is KAGVTQTPRYLIKTRGQQVTLSCSPISGHRSVSWYQQTPGQGLQFLFEYFSETQRNKGNFPGRFSGRQFSNSRSEMNVSTLELGDSALYLCASSPGTLTPTEAFFGQGTRLTVV.

The rearrangement uses TRBV7-2 and TRBJ1-3; 8 bases match TRBD1. The CDR3 contains 15 residues. With V trimmed by 5 bases and J by 2 bases, 5 bases remained unmatched. The germline gives CDR1 SGHTA, CDR2 FQGNSA. The CDR3 nucleotides are TGTGCCAGCAGCGCAACAGGGGGAACTGGAAACACCATATATTTT. Its protein is CASSATGGTGNTIYF.

This clonotype was seen many times. The chain combines TRBV3-1 with TRBJ2-5; D gene ambiguous. Trimming shortened V by 0 bases and J by 0 bases, and 8 bases separated the two germline ends. CDR3 size: 15 residues. The germline gives CDR1 LGHDT, CDR2 YNNKEL (reference sequence). In nucleotides, the CDR3 is TGTGCCAGCAGCCAAGACGGGCGGTACCAAGAGACCCAGTACTTC. Translated: CASSQDGRYQETQYF.

This clonotype was observed many times. The chain employs TRBV28 and TRBJ2-3, with 8 positions matching TRBD2. The CDR3 sequence is 16 residues long. CDR1 is MDHEN and CDR2 is SYDVKM in the germline V gene. V lost 5 bases to trimming and J lost 2 bases; unmatched junction nucleotides: 9. For the CDR3, the DNA is TGTGCCAGCAGTCCGTCTCGAGCGGGGGACACAGATACGCAGTATTTT. This codes for CASSPSRAGDTDTQYF.

This clonotype was counted at least ten times. The gene calls are TRBV18 and TRBJ2-7; TRBD1 aligns across 8 bases. The V gene end was trimmed by 0 bases and the J gene end by 7 bases; junction bases not matched to a gene: 2. From germline, CDR1 is KGHSH and CDR2 LQKENI. The CDR3 covers 13 residues. CDR3 nucleotide sequence: TGTGCCAGCTCACCACCGGGACAGGAAGAGCAGTACGTC. Protein: CASSPPGQEEQYV.

This clonotype was seen a few times. The chain joins TRBV7-2 to TRBJ1-6; weak D call: TRBD1 (6 bases). This CDR3 contains 18 residues. With 4 bases removed from V and 10 bases from J, the gap between germline ends came to 26 bases. Per germline, CDR1 SGHTA and CDR2 FQGNSA. The CDR3 nucleotides are TGTGCCAGCAGCTCGAGGGAAATGGGGGCGGTGGGTGGATCACCCCTCCACTTT. Protein product: CASSSREMGAVGGSPLHF.

At least ten counts were recorded for this clonotype. CDR3: CASSSATGSETQYF. The CDR3 nucleotides are TGTGCCAGCAGCTCCGCGACGGGGTCAGAGACCCAGTACTTC. This chain uses TRBV11-3 with TRBJ2-5, with D perhaps matching TRBD2 (5 bases). CDR1 is SGHNT and CDR2 is YENEEA in the germline V gene. The V end was cut by 4 bases, the J end by 4 bases, with 13 bases between. The CDR3 contains 14 residues.

This clonotype was counted at least ten times. The V call is TRBV18, the J call TRBJ1-6, with D unresolved. V lost 0 bases to trimming and J lost 7 bases, with 1 base between them. Germline V lookup: CDR1 KGHSH, CDR2 LQKENI. The CDR3 loop spans 12 amino acids. CDR3 nucleotide sequence: TGTGCCAGCTCACCACCCAATTCACCCCTCCACTTT. It encodes CASSPPNSPLHF.

This clonotype has at least ten counts. J is TRBJ2-5 and V is TRBV7-2; D is undetermined. CDR3 length equals 14 residues. Germline V lookup: CDR1 SGHTA, CDR2 FQGNSA. V lost 3 bases to trimming and J lost 1 base, with 9 bases between them. CDR3 residues: CASSFSQAQETQYF. The CDR3 DNA sequence: TGTGCCAGCAGCTTCTCACAAGCCCAAGAGACCCAGTACTTC.

This clonotype was seen many times. V usage is TRBV7-8 and J usage is TRBJ1-3, with 10 bases identical to TRBD1. V lost 5 bases and J lost 8; bases outside the gene matches: 9. Per germline, CDR1 SGHVS and CDR2 FQNEAQ. This CDR3 comprises 15 residues. The CDR3 loop is CASSPTGGAAYTIYF. The CDR3 nucleotides read TGTGCCAGCAGCCCGACAGGGGGCGCGGCGTACACCATATATTTT.

This clonotype was counted a few times. The rearrangement joins TRBV25-1 to TRBJ2-6; D not certain. This CDR3 comprises 13 residues. V lost 1 base to trimming and J lost 2 bases, with 0 bases between them. CDR1 and CDR2 (germline): MGHDK, SYGVNS. The CDR3 loop reads CASSESGANVLTF. The CDR3 DNA sequence: TGTGCCAGCAGTGAATCTGGGGCCAACGTCCTGACTTTC.

This clonotype was observed many times. The CDR3 region has the DNA TGCAGTGCTCGGGACAGAGACACAGATACGCAGTATTTT. Protein sequence: CSARDRDTDTQYF. V and J are TRBV20-1 and TRBJ2-3; 7 bases map to TRBD1. CDR1 and CDR2 from the germline V gene are DFQATT and SNEGSKA (reference sequence). V lost 5 bases to trimming and J lost 2 bases; unmatched junction nucleotides: 4. The CDR3 runs to 13 residues.

This chain uses TRBV28 with TRBJ1-1; 10 bases map to TRBD1. Germline CDR1 is MDHEN and CDR2 is SYDVKM. This CDR3 spans 16 amino acids. Trimming removed 6 bases from V and 5 bases from J; junction bases left unmatched: 12. CDR3 in DNA: TGTGCCAGCAGATTCTCAGCCGGGACAGGGGAAACTGAAGCTTTCTTT. It specifies CASRFSAGTGETEAFF.

This clonotype has at least ten counts. V and J are TRBV5-1 and TRBJ2-7, with 8 bases fitting TRBD2. This CDR3 spans 14 amino acids. The V gene end was trimmed by 0 bases and the J gene end by 5 bases; junction bases not matched to a gene: 4. Per the germline V gene, CDR1 is SGHRS and CDR2 is YFSETQ. The CDR3 coding sequence is TGCGCCAGCAGCTTGGGAGCGGGGGTAGACGAGCAGTACTTC. Translated: CASSLGAGVDEQYF.

Ten or more counts support this clonotype. The chain has TRBV7-9 and TRBJ2-1; tentatively, D is TRBD2 (5 bases). Trimming pared 10 bases from V and 0 bases from J, leaving 13 bases between. Germline V gives CDR1 SEHNR, CDR2 FQNEAQ (reference sequence). This CDR3 contains 14 residues. The CDR3 here is CATPRAGSYNEQFF. The CDR3 bases are TGTGCCACCCCCCGGGCGGGCTCCTACAATGAGCAGTTCTTC.